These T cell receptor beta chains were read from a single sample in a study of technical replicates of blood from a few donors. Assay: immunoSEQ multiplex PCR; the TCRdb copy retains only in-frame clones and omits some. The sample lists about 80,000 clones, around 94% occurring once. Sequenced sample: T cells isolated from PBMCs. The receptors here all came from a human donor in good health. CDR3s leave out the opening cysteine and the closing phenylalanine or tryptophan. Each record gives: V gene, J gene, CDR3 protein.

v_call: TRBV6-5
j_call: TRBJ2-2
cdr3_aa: ASFQGDTGELF

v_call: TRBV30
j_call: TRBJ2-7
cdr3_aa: AWSPGGEGSDEQY

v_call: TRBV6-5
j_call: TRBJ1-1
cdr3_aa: ASSYLANTEAF

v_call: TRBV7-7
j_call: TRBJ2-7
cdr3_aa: ASNPLRRQIYEQY

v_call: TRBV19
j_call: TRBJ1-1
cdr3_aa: ASSMPTGTGNTEAF

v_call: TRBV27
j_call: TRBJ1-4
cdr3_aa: ASSTIQGNGEKLF

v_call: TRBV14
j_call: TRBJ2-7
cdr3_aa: ASSQQTGSPYEQY

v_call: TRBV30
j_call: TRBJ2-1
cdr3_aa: ALERDYGHNEQF

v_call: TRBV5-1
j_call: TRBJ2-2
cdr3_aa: ASRPGLQNTGELF

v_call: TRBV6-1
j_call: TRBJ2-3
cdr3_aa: ASSELQGFSDTQY

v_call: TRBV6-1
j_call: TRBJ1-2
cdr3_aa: ASREAGQLPYGYT

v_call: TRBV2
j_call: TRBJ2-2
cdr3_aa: ASSVRRNTGELF

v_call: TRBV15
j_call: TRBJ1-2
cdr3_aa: ATSTQQGYGYT

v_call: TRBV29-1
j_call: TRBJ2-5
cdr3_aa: SVNPSGIFQETQY

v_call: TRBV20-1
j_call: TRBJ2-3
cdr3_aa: SASSTDTQY

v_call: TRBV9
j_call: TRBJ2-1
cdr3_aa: ASSVGGLDEQF

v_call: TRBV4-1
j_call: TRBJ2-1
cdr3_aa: ASKGGLVDEQF

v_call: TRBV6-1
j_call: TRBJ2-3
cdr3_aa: ASLQGVTDTQY

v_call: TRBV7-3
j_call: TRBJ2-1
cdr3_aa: ASSLAGGPGIEQF

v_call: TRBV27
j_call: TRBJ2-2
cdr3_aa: ASSSKGGLSTGELF

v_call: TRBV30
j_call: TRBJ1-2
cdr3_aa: AWNLGLADDGYT

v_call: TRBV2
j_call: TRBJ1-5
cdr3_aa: ASSEAPKPQH

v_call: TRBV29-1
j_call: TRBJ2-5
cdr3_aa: SAEQGAVETQY

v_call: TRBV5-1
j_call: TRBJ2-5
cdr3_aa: ASSFSSGFQETQY

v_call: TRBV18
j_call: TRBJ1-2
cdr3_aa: ASSPDTTNYGYT

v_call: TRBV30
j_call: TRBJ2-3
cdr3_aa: AWSVFLGARDTQY

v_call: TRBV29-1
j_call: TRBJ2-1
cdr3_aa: SELLADYNEQF

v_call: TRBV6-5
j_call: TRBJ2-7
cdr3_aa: ATGQGQGYEQY

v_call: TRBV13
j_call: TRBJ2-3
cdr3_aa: ASSFNIGGEGDTQY

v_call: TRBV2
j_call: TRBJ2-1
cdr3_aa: ASSVAGGAGEQF

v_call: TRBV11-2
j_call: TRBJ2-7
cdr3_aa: ASSLSTGTYEQY

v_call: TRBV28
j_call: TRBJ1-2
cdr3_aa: ASSYPPHRGLYGYT

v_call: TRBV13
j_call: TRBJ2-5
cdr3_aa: ASSSGSGEETQY

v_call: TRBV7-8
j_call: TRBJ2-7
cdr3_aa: ASSLTSGSSYEQY

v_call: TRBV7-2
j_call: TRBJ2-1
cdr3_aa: ASSLALSGRNNNEQF

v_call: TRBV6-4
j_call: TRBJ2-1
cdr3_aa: ASSVGLAAYNEQF

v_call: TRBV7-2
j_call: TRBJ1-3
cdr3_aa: ASSFDRVSNTIY

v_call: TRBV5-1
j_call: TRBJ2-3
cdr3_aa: ASSLGGDLTDTQY

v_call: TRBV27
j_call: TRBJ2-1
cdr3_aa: ASSSGGRASDEQF

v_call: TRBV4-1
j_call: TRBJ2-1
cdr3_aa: ASSQEGRGANEQF

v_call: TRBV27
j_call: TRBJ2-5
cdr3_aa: ASSLSSSGMAETQY

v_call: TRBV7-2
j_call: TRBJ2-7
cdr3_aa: ASIEAGGPYEQY

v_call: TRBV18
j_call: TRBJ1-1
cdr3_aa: ASSPAGRSGAF

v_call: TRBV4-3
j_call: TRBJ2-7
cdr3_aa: ASSQARGRAYEQY

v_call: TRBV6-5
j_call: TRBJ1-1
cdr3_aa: VALRGIGEAF

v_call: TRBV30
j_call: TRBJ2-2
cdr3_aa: AWRQGQFLPGGELF

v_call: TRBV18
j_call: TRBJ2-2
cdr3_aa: ASSPRDTLTGELF

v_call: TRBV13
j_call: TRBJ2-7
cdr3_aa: ASSYQREASYEQY

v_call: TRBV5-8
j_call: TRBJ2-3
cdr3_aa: ASSSPFTDTQY

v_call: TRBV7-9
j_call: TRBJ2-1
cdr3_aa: ASSVTSGSLFNEQF

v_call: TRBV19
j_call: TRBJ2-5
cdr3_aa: ASSSSQGRMETQY

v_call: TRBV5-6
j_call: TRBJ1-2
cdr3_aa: ASSSGTGESNYGYT

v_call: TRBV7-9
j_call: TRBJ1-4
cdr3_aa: ATNLRDKNEKLF

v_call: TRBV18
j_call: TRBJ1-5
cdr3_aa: ASSSQPQH

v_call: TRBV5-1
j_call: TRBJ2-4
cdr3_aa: ASSLLRTEGNIQY

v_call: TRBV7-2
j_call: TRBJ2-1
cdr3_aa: ASSPTDSQQF

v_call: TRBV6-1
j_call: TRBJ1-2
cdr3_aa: ASSEGLSPNYGYT

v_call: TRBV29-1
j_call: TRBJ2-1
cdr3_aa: SVPGLAGDILFRDEQF

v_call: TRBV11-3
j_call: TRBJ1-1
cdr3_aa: ASSENRDGTEAF